The 11 T cell receptor beta chains below come from one sample, sequenced in a study of cytomegalovirus exposure and HLA in healthy donors. With 60 Vbeta and 13 Jbeta primers, the PCR was carried out. Profiling relied on immunoSEQ multiplex PCR, and the TCRdb table lists in-frame clones only, not all of them. This sample carries fewer than 200,000 clones, about 80% of them seen once, and the ten largest clones take about 2%. Sequenced material: PBMCs. These receptors were taken from a woman aged 25 to 45 in good health and CMV-seronegative.

CDR3 sequence reads: CASSPGESSYEQYF. CDR3 bases: TGTGCCAGCAGCCCTGGAGAAAGCTCCTACGAGCAGTACTTC. The chain links TRBV7-9 to TRBJ2-7; D gene unclear. Trimming shortened V by 5 bases and J by 0 bases, and 11 bases separated the two germline ends. There are 14 residues in the CDR3. The V gene's germline CDR1 is SEHNR and CDR2 FQNEAQ (reference sequence). The whole variable domain, remainder taken from reference TRBV7-9 and TRBJ2-7, is DTGVSQNPRHKITKRGQNVTFRCDPISEHNRLYWYRQTLGQGPEFLTYFQNEAQLEKSRLLSDRFSAERPKGSFSTLEIQRTEQGDSAMYLCASSPGESSYEQYFGPGTRLTVT.

The chain couples TRBV6-5 to TRBJ2-7; maybe TRBD1 (6 bases). V was clipped by 6 bases and J by 2 bases, with 14 bases between them. The CDR3 totals 14 residues. Germline V gene sequence: CDR1 MNHEY, CDR2 SVGAGI. In DNA form, the CDR3 reads TGTGCCAGCAGAAGGGACCCAGGGGCCTACGAGCAGTACTTC. Translated, it gives CASRRDPGAYEQYF.

The V gene is TRBV7-3, the J gene TRBJ2-1, with TRBD2 matching 10 bases. V shed 5 bases and J 9 bases; nucleotides not matched to a gene: 7. CDR3 length equals 14 residues. Germline assignment: CDR1 SGHTA and CDR2 FQGTGA. This CDR3 reads CASSILAGVGEQFF. In DNA, the CDR3 is TGTGCCAGCAGCATCCTAGCGGGAGTCGGTGAGCAGTTCTTC. The full variable domain, its missing parts supplied by reference TRBV7-3 and TRBJ2-1, is GAGVSQTPSNKVTEKGKYVELRCDPISGHTALYWYRQSLGQGPEFLIYFQGTGAADDSGLPNDRFFAVRPEGSVSTLKIQRTERGDSAVYLCASSILAGVGEQFFGPGTRLTVL.

This clone has a handful of counts. The CDR3 region has the DNA TGTGCCAGCAGTCCAGGGGGCGGCACTGAAGCTTTCTTT. Amino acid sequence: CASSPGGGTEAFF. This chain links TRBV28 with TRBJ1-1, with TRBD1 matching 8 bases. This CDR3 comprises 13 residues. Germline V CDR1 and CDR2: MDHEN, SYDVKM. J gave up 4 bases and V 5 bases, and 3 bases lay outside the gene matches. The full variable domain, rest sourced from reference TRBV28 and TRBJ1-1, is DVKVTQSSRYLVKRTGEKVFLECVQDMDHENMFWYRQDPGLGLRLIYFSYDVKMKEKGDIPEGYSVSREKKERFSLILESASTNQTSMYLCASSPGGGTEAFFGQGTRLTVV.

The V and J genes are TRBV10-3 and TRBJ1-2, with 10 positions matching TRBD1. Germline V gene lookup returns CDR1 ENHRY and CDR2 SYGVKD. The trim removed 6 bases at V and 7 bases at J, leaving 14 bases unmatched. CDR3 size: 16 residues. In DNA form, the CDR3 reads TGTGCCATCAGGCCGGGACAGGGGACGCGTCTTGTTGGCTACACCTTC. It is translated as CAIRPGQGTRLVGYTF.

V usage is TRBV7-2 and J usage is TRBJ2-2; 8 bases map to TRBD2. CDR3 length: 16 amino acids. Trimming cost V 6 bases and J 5 bases; bases outside gene matches: 11. Germline-derived CDR1 and CDR2 are SGHTA and FQGNSA. CDR3 nucleotides: TGTGCCAGCAGTTTTAGAACCGGGGGGGCTACCGGGGAGCTGTTTTTT. Its protein is CASSFRTGGATGELFF.

The V call is TRBV9, the J call TRBJ2-7, with TRBD2 matching over 10 bases. Germline V gene sequence: CDR1 SGDLS, CDR2 YYNGEE. The CDR3 runs to 14 residues. The V and J ends lost 1 base and 3 bases, in that order; junction bases with no gene match: 1. The CDR3 coding sequence is TGTGCCAGCAGCGTACTAGCGGGGGACTACGAGCAGTACTTC. This translates into CASSVLAGDYEQYF.

This rearrangement joins TRBV4-1 to TRBJ2-1; 7 bases line up with TRBD2. CDR1 and CDR2 from the germline V gene are MGHRA and YSYEKL. This CDR3 region has 14 residues. With 4 bases clipped from V and 5 bases from J, the junction kept 5 bases outside the gene matches. CDR3 amino acids: CASSRGGRDNEQFF. CDR3 DNA sequence: TGCGCCAGCAGCCGGGGCGGGAGAGACAATGAGCAGTTCTTC.

The rearrangement joins TRBV7-9 to TRBJ1-5; 7 nucleotides line up with TRBD1. J lost 5 bases, V lost 4 bases, and 2 bases had no gene match. Per germline, CDR1 SEHNR and CDR2 FQNEAQ (reference sequence). The CDR3 loop spans 13 amino acids. CDR3 sequence (DNA): TGTGCCAGCAGCTGGACAGGAGATCAGCCCCAGCATTTT. Translated: CASSWTGDQPQHF.

The chain uses TRBV27 and TRBJ1-3; the D is unclear. Germline V gene sequence: CDR1 MNHEY, CDR2 SMNVEV (reference sequence). This CDR3 is built from 15 residues. Trimming removed 7 bases from V and 0 bases from J, with 13 bases in between. CDR3 sequence (DNA): TGTGCCAGCACCCAGACACTTCACTCTGGAAACACCATATATTTT. Protein: CASTQTLHSGNTIYF.

The rearrangement links TRBV6-1 to TRBJ2-7; 10 positions match TRBD1. The V gene's germline CDR1 is MNHNS and CDR2 SASEGT. The CDR3 is made up of 15 amino acids. V lost 6 bases to trimming and J lost 5 bases; unmatched junction nucleotides: 10. CDR3 sequence (DNA): TGTGCCAGCAGGCCTTGGCCGACAGGGGGCGACGAGCAGTACTTC. It specifies CASRPWPTGGDEQYF.